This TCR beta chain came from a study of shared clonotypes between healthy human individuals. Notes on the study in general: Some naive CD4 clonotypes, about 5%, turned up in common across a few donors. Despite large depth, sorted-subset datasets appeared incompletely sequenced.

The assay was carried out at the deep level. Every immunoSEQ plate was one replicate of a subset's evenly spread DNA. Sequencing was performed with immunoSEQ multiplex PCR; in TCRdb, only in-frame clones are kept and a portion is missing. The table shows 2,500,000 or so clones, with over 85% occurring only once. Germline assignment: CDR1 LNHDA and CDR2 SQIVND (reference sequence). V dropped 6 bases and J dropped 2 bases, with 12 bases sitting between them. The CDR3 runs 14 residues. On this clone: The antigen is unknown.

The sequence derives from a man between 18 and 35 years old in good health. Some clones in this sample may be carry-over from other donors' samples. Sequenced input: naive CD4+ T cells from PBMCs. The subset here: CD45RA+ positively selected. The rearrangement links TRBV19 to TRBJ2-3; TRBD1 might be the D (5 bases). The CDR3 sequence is CASRSRGHTDTQYF. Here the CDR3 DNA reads TGTGCCAGTAGAAGCCGCGGACACACAGATACGCAGTATTTT.